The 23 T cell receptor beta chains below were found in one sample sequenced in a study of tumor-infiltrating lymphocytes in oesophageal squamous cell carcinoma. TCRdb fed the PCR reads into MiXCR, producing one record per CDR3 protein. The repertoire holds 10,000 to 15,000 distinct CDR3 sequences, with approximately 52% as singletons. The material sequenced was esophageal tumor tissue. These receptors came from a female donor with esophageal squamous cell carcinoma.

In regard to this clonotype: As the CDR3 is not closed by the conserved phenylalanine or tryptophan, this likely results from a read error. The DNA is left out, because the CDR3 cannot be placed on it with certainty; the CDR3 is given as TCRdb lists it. CDR3 protein: CASSLAPGRTSYGYTFGS. This chain links TRBV7-6 with TRBJ2-7; the table's D call, TRBD2, has no DNA check behind it. Ends included, the CDR3 has 18 residues. Germline CDR1 is SGHVS and CDR2 is FNYEAQ.

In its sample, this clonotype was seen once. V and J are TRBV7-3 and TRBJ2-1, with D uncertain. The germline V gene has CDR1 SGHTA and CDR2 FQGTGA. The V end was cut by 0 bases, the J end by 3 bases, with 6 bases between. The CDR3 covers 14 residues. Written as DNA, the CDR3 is TGTGCCAGCAGCTTAACTGCAGACTACAATGAGCAGTTCTTC. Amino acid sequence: CASSLTADYNEQFF.

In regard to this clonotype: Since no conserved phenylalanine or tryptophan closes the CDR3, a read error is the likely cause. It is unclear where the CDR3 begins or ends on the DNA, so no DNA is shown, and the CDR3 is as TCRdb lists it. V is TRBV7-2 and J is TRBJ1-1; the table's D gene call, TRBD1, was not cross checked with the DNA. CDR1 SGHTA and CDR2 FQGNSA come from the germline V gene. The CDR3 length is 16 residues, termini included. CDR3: CASSSSRALSPSILVM.

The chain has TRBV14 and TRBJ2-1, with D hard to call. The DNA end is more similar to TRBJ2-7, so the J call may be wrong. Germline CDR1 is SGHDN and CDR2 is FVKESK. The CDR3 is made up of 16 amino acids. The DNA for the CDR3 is TGTGCCAGCAGCGATCGCGGTATTCGTCCTCTTTACGAGCAGTACTTC. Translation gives CASSDRGIRPLYEQYF.

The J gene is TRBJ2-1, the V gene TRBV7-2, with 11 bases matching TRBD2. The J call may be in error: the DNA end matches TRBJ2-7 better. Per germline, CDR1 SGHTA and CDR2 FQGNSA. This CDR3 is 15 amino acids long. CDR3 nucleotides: TGTGCCAGCAGCTACACTAGCGGGAGTGTCTATGAGCAGTACTTC. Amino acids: CASSYTSGSVYEQYF.

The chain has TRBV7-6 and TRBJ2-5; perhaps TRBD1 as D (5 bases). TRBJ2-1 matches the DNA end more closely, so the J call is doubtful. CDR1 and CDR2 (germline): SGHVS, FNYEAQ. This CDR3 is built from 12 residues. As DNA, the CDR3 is TGTGCCAGCAGCCCACAGGATAATGAGCAGTTCTTC. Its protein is CASSPQDNEQFF.

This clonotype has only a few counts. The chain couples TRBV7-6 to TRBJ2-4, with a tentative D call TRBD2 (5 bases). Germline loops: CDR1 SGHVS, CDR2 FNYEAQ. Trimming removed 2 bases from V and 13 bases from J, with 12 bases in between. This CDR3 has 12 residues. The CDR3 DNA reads TGTGCCAGCAGCTTAAGCGGCAATGAGCAGTACTTC. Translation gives CASSLSGNEQYF.

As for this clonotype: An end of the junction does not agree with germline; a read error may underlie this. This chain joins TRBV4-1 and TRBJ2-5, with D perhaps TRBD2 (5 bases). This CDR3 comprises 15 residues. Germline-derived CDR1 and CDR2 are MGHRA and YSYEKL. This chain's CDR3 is CASSQEELPGETQYF. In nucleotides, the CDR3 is TGTGCCAGCAGCCAAGAAGAGCTTCCGGGGGAGACCCAGTACTTC.

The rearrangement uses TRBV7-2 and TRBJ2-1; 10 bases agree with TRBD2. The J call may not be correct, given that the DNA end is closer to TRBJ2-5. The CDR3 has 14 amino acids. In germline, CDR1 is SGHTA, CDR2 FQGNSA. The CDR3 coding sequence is TGTGCCAGCAGCTTAACTAGCGGGGAGGAGACCCAGTACTTC. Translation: CASSLTSGEETQYF.

CDR3 amino acids: CSATTNSGGRTTAQYF. The CDR3 bases are TGCAGTGCTACCACAAACTCAGGAGGAAGGACGACTGCGCAGTACTTC. V and J are TRBV20-1 and TRBJ2-5, with a weak D call TRBD2 (5 bases). Germline V lookup: CDR1 DFQATT, CDR2 SNEGSKA (reference sequence). The CDR3 spans 16 residues. Between the trimmed V and J ends, which lost 4 bases and 11 bases, there was a span of 29 bases.

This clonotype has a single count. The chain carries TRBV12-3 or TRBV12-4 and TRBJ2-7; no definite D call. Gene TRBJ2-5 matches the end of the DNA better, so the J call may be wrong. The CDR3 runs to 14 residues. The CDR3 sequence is CASSLPDTQETQYF. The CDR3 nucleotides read TGTGCCAGCAGTTTACCTGACACCCAGGAGACCCAGTACTTC.

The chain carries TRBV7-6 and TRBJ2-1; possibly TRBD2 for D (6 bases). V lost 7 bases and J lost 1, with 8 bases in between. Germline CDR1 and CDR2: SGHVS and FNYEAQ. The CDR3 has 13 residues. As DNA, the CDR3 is TGTGCCAGCACGAGCGGGTCCTACAATGAGCAGTTCTTC. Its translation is CASTSGSYNEQFF.

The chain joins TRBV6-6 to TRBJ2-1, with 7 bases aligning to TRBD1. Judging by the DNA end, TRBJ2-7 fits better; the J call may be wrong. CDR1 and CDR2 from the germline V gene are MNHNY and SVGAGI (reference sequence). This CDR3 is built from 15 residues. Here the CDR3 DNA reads TGTGCCAGCAGTTACTCTCTGGACAGGACCTACGAGCAGTACTTC. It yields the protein CASSYSLDRTYEQYF.

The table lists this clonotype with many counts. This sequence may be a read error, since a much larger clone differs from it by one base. The CDR3 DNA sequence: TGTGCCAGCAGTTTCTCTCCTATAAATGAGCAGTACTTC. Translation: CASSFSPINEQYF. V gene TRBV27 combines with J gene TRBJ2-7; D is undetermined. CDR1 MNHEY and CDR2 SMNVEV come from the germline V gene (reference sequence). The CDR3 sequence is 13 residues long. The V end was cut by 3 bases, the J end by 7 bases, with 13 bases between.

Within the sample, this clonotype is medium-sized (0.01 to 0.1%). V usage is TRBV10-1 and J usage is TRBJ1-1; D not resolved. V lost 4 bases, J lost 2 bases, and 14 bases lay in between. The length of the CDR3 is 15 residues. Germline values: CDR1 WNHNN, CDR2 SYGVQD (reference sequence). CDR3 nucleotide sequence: TGCGCCAGCAGTGTATCGCCGGGCCCTAACACTGAAGCTTTCTTT. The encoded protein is CASSVSPGPNTEAFF.

DNA for the CDR3: TGTGCCAGCAGTTTCGGCGGCTCCTACGAGCAGTACTTC. Its translation: CASSFGGSYEQYF. The rearrangement joins TRBV12-3 or TRBV12-4 to TRBJ1-6; D is unclear. The DNA end is a closer match to TRBJ2-7, so the J assignment may be wrong. The CDR3 contains 13 residues.

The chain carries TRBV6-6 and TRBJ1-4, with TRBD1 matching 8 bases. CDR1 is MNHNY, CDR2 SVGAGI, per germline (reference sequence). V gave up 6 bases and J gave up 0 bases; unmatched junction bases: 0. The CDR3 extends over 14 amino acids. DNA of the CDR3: TGTGCCAGCAGGACAGGGGCAACTAATGAAAAACTGTTTTTT. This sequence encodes CASRTGATNEKLFF.

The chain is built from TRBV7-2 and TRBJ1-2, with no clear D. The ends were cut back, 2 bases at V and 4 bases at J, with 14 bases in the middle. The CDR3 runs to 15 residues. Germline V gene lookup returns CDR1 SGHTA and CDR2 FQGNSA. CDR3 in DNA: TGTGCCAGCAGCTTACAGTCCGGGGTAATCTATGGCTACACCTTC. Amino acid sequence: CASSLQSGVIYGYTF. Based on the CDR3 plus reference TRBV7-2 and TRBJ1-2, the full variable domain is GAGVSQSPSNKVTEKGKDVELRCDPISGHTALYWYRQSLGQGLEFLIYFQGNSAPDKSGLPSDRFSAERTGGSVSTLTIQRTQQEDSAVYLCASSLQSGVIYGYTFGSGTRLTVV.

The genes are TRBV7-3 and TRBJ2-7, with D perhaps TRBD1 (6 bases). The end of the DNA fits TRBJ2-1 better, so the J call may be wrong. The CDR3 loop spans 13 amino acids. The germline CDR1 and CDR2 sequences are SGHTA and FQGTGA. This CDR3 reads CASSSRSTGKQFF. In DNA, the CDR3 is TGTGCCAGCAGCTCCAGATCAACAGGGAAGCAGTTCTTC.

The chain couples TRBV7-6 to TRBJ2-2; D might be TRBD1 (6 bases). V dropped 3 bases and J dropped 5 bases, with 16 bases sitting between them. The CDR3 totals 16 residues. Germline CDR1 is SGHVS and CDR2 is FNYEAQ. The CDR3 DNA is TGTGCCAGCAGCTTGTTTCGGGACATTTTAACCGGGGAGCTGTTTTTT. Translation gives CASSLFRDILTGELFF.

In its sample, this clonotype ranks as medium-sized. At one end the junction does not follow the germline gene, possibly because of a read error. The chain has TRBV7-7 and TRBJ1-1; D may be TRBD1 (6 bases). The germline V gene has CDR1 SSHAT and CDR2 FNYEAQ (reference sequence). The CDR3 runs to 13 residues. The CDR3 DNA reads TGTGCTAGCAGCTTAAAGGGGGGAGCTGAAGCTTTCTTT. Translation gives CASSLKGGAEAFF.

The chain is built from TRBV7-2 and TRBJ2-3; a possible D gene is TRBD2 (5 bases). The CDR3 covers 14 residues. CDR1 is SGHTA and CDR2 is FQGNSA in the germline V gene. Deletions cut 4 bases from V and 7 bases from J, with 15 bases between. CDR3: CASSSVGNVNTQYF. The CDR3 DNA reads TGTGCCAGCAGCTCGGTCGGGAACGTGAATACGCAGTATTTT. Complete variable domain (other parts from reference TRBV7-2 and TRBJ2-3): GAGVSQSPSNKVTEKGKDVELRCDPISGHTALYWYRQSLGQGLEFLIYFQGNSAPDKSGLPSDRFSAERTGGSVSTLTIQRTQQEDSAVYLCASSSVGNVNTQYFGPGTRLTVL.

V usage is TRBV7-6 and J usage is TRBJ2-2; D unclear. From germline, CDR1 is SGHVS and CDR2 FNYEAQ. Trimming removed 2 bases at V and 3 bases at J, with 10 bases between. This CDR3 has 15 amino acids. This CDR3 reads CASSLSQWDTGELFF. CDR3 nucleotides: TGTGCCAGCAGCTTAAGTCAATGGGACACCGGGGAGCTGTTTTTT.